The 9 T cell receptor beta chains reported below all come from one sample, sequenced in a study of vaccination effects on CD4 cells after COVID-19. These receptors are not linked to any known antigen. The protocol was immunoSEQ multiplex PCR, while the TCRdb copy is restricted to in-frame clones and leaves out a portion. The repertoire holds tens of thousands of clones, with more than 75% as singletons. ViraFEST assay sequencing came after antigen-specific CD4+ T cells were expanded with viral peptide pools. Following culture for 9 to 11 days, CD4+ T cells were isolated. Convalescent patients had PCR-confirmed SARS-CoV-2 infection between March and December 2020. Sample: CD4+ T cells from PBMCs cultured with HIV peptides, taken before COVID-19 vaccination. Subset here: HIV-1 Nef peptide pool negative control/reference culture. These receptors were collected from a human donor who had a prior SARS-CoV-2 infection.

This chain connects TRBV5-1 to TRBJ2-5, with 16 bases aligning to TRBD2. The V segment lost 5 bases and the J segment 4 bases; nucleotides outside the gene matches: 14. CDR1 is SGHRS and CDR2 is YFSETQ in the germline V gene. This CDR3 region has 19 residues. The CDR3 region has the DNA TGCGCCAGCAGTACTCCCGGGACTAGCGGGAGGGCCAGAGGAGAGACCCAGTACTTC. It translates to CASSTPGTSGRARGETQYF.

This chain connects TRBV19 to TRBJ2-3; D might be TRBD1 or TRBD2, each matching 5 bases. Germline loops: CDR1 LNHDA, CDR2 SQIVND (reference sequence). Trimming shortened V by 5 bases and J by 2 bases, and 14 bases separated the two germline ends. This CDR3 contains 15 residues. The chain's CDR3 is CASSARGPYTDTQYF. In DNA form, the CDR3 reads TGTGCCAGTAGTGCGAGGGGACCTTACACAGATACGCAGTATTTT.

This rearrangement joins TRBV4-3 to TRBJ2-3; 11 bases agree with TRBD2. Germline V gene sequence: CDR1 LGHNA, CDR2 YSLEER. CDR3 length: 17 residues. J was trimmed by 0 bases and V by 0 bases; bases with no gene match: 2. The CDR3 sequence: CASSQERTSGSTDTQYF. CDR3 bases: TGCGCCAGCAGCCAAGAAAGGACTAGCGGGAGCACAGATACGCAGTATTTT.

The gene calls are TRBV5-1 and TRBJ2-7; a possible D gene is TRBD2 (5 bases). CDR3 length: 12 amino acids. The germline gives CDR1 SGHRS, CDR2 YFSETQ. Trimming took 6 bases from V and 6 from J, leaving 13 bases between them. The CDR3 region has the DNA TGCGCCAGCATTAGGGAAGGGAGCGAGCAGTACTTC. Residues: CASIREGSEQYF.

This chain links TRBV2 with TRBJ1-4, with 7 bases identical to TRBD1. This CDR3 comprises 13 residues. The J segment lost 5 bases and the V segment lost 6 bases, leaving 3 bases of the junction unmatched. The germline CDR1 and CDR2 sequences are SNHLY and FYNNEI. CDR3 coding DNA: TGTGCCAGCAGAGCGGGACAGAATGAAAAACTGTTTTTT. It codes for CASRAGQNEKLFF.

The V gene is TRBV11-2, the J gene TRBJ2-1; D is perhaps TRBD1 (5 bases). CDR3 length equals 15 residues. Germline CDR1 is SGHAT and CDR2 is FQNNGV. V shed 5 bases and J shed 5 bases, with 16 bases lying between them. CDR3 nucleotides: TGTGCCAGCAGCCCGCGGTGGGGCTCTAACAATGAGCAGTTCTTC. Protein: CASSPRWGSNNEQFF.

The gene calls are TRBV15 and TRBJ1-4; maybe TRBD1 (6 bases). The CDR3 runs to 17 residues. Germline V gives CDR1 LNHNV, CDR2 YYDKDF (reference sequence). The V end lost 1 base, the J end lost 0 bases, and 12 bases lay between the germline ends. The CDR3 DNA follows: TGTGCCACCAGCAGAGTGGGACACCTATCAACTAATGAAAAACTGTTTTTT. Its protein is CATSRVGHLSTNEKLFF. Full variable domain (outside the CDR3, taken from reference TRBV15 and TRBJ1-4): DAMVIQNPRYQVTQFGKPVTLSCSQTLNHNVMYWYQQKSSQAPKLLFHYYDKDFNNEADTPDNFQSRRPNTSFCFLDIRSPGLGDTAMYLCATSRVGHLSTNEKLFFGSGTQLSVL.

V is TRBV11-3 and J is TRBJ2-7; a weak D match, TRBD2 (6 bases). CDR1 SGHNT and CDR2 YENEEA come from the germline V gene. V gave up 5 bases and J gave up 3 bases, with 11 bases separating them. The CDR3 is 13 amino acids. The CDR3 DNA sequence: TGTGCCAGCAGCATTGGGACTGTCTACGAGCAGTACTTC. This encodes CASSIGTVYEQYF.

This clone was seen a few times. The V call is TRBV7-2, the J call TRBJ2-1, with D uncertain. The V gene lost 5 bases and the J gene lost 5 bases, with 10 bases spanning the gap. Germline CDR1 reads SGHTA; CDR2 reads FQGNSA. The CDR3 is 13 amino acids. The CDR3 region has the DNA TGTGCCAGCAGCCGCCTCACTAACAATGAGCAGTTCTTC. Translating it yields CASSRLTNNEQFF.